The 28 T cell receptor beta chains reported below all come from one sample, sequenced in a study of T cells in Graves' hyperthyroidism and ophthalmopathy. From RNA transcripts, TCR beta CDR3 regions were amplified. The HTBI primer set was used in a first-round RT-PCR of the TCR CDR3. One entry per CDR3 protein, called by TCRdb with MiXCR from the multiplex PCR reads. This table has 550,000 to 700,000 distinct CDR3 sequences, roughly 50% appearing once. Sequenced material: peripheral blood or thyroid tissue (not recorded which). These receptors were taken from an adult woman with Graves' disease, either hyperthyroidism or ophthalmopathy (not recorded which).

This clonotype was seen many times. This sequence joins TRBV19 and TRBJ1-1; TRBD1 might be the D (6 bases). V was trimmed by 6 bases and J by 7 bases, leaving 9 bases between them. The CDR3 length is 11 residues. Germline V gives CDR1 LNHDA, CDR2 SQIVND (reference sequence). CDR3 protein: CASSWTVEAFF. DNA for the CDR3: TGTGCCAGTAGCTGGACAGTTGAAGCTTTCTTT.

V and J are TRBV5-1 and TRBJ2-3; 11 bases fit TRBD2. The CDR3 runs 16 residues. Germline V gives CDR1 SGHRS, CDR2 YFSETQ. V dropped 0 bases and J dropped 5; count of bases not matched to a gene: 5. The CDR3 region has the DNA TGCGCCAGCAGCTTGGGGCTAGCGGGAGGTCTAGATACGCAGTATTTT. Protein product: CASSLGLAGGLDTQYF.

This clonotype has at least ten counts. The genes are TRBV9 and TRBJ2-7, with D possibly TRBD2 on 8 matching bases. Trimming pared 0 bases from V and 3 bases from J, leaving 16 bases between. The CDR3 consists of 16 residues. Germline V gene lookup returns CDR1 SGDLS and CDR2 YYNGEE. The CDR3 DNA reads as TGTGCCAGCAGCGTAGCGGGAGGGGGCGAAGGCTACGAGCAGTACTTC. Amino acids: CASSVAGGGEGYEQYF. The variable domain in full, with the rest retrieved from reference TRBV9 and TRBJ2-7, is DSGVTQTPKHLITATGQRVTLRCSPRSGDLSVYWYQQSLDQGLQFLIQYYNGEERAKGNILERFSAQQFPDLHSELNLSSLELGDSALYFCASSVAGGGEGYEQYFGPGTRLTVT.

V usage is TRBV2 and J usage is TRBJ1-2, with a possible D match to TRBD1 (6 bases). This CDR3 is built from 12 residues. Trimming took off 4 bases at V and 12 bases at J, with 15 bases between the two ends. In germline, CDR1 is SNHLY, CDR2 FYNNEI. In DNA, the CDR3 is TGTGCCAGCAGTGGGGGGCGCTCTGGAAACACCTTC. Its translation is CASSGGRSGNTF. The full variable domain, in which reference TRBV2 and TRBJ1-2 provide the parts outside the CDR3, is EPEVTQTPSHQVTQMGQEVILRCVPISNHLYFYWYRQILGQKVEFLVSFYNNEISEKSEIFDDQFSVERPDGSNFTLKIRSTKLEDSAMYFCASSGGRSGNTFGSGTRLTVV.

Many counts were recorded for this clonotype. This sequence joins TRBV29-1 and TRBJ1-1; no clear D gene. Between the trimmed V and J ends, which lost 4 bases and 0 bases, there was a span of 18 bases. Germline values: CDR1 SQVTM, CDR2 ANQGSEA. This CDR3 is built from 16 residues. CDR3 bases: TGCAGCGTTGTGGTACGGCGGAGGGTTGTGAACACTGAAGCTTTCTTT. Residues: CSVVVRRRVVNTEAFF.

This clonotype was seen many times. The genes are TRBV4-1 and TRBJ1-2; D remains unclear. Germline-derived CDR1 and CDR2 are MGHRA and YSYEKL. The CDR3 is 14 amino acids. Trimming shortened V by 8 bases and J by 5 bases, and 18 bases separated the two germline ends. The chain's CDR3 is CASSDGRRRYGYTF. The CDR3 DNA is TGCGCCAGCTCGGACGGCCGTCGTAGGTATGGCTACACCTTC.

The rearrangement uses TRBV20-1 and TRBJ2-3; maybe TRBD2 (6 bases). Trimming took 2 bases from V and 6 from J, leaving 12 bases between them. The CDR3 is 13 residues long. Germline-derived CDR1 and CDR2 are DFQATT and SNEGSKA (reference sequence). This chain's CDR3 is CSARRETGDTQYF. The CDR3 DNA sequence: TGCAGTGCTAGACGGGAGACGGGGGATACGCAGTATTTT.

This clonotype has a single count. The chain has TRBV20-1 and TRBJ1-1; no definite D call. This CDR3 comprises 10 residues. Looked up from germline, CDR1 is DFQATT and CDR2 is SNEGSKA (reference sequence). The DNA for the CDR3 is TGCAGAGAAGGTGGGACTGAAGCTTTCTTT. Protein product: CREGGTEAFF.

The V and J genes are TRBV7-6 and TRBJ2-3; unclear D gene. Germline V gene data show CDR1 as SGHVS and CDR2 as FNYEAQ. The V end was cut by 3 bases, the J end by 4 bases, with 11 bases between. The CDR3 has 14 amino acids. The DNA for the CDR3 is TGTGCCAGCAGCTTGGGGATTACCCCAGATACGCAGTATTTT. This codes for CASSLGITPDTQYF.

As DNA, the CDR3 is TGTGCCAGTAGTAACCAGGGGTCGATATGGCCCCAGCATTTT. As protein: CASSNQGSIWPQHF. The rearrangement links TRBV19 to TRBJ1-5; TRBD1 is a possible D gene (6 bases). Germline V gene sequence: CDR1 LNHDA, CDR2 SQIVND (reference sequence). V was pared by 4 bases and J by 9 bases, with 16 bases between. The CDR3 covers 14 residues.

This clonotype was recorded once. This chain connects TRBV9 to TRBJ2-2, with D tentatively TRBD2 (5 bases). V was clipped by 5 bases and J by 7 bases, with 12 bases between them. CDR1 and CDR2 from the germline V gene are SGDLS and YYNGEE. The length of the CDR3 is 13 residues. In DNA form, the CDR3 reads TGTGCCAGCAGTTACTCGGGGAACGGGGAGCTGTTTTTT. The encoded protein is CASSYSGNGELFF.

This chain joins TRBV20-1 and TRBJ2-5; D call uncertain. CDR3 length equals 15 residues. In germline, CDR1 is DFQATT, CDR2 SNEGSKA (reference sequence). V dropped 6 bases and J dropped 5 bases, with 22 bases sitting between them. CDR3 sequence reads: CSASSMAPRWETQYF. Here the CDR3 DNA reads TGCAGTGCCAGCAGCATGGCCCCGAGGTGGGAGACCCAGTACTTC.

This clonotype was detected ten times or more. The chain recombines TRBV2 with TRBJ2-7; possibly TRBD1 or TRBD2 for D (6 bases each). V dropped 6 bases and J dropped 3 bases, with 12 bases sitting between them. CDR1 is SNHLY, CDR2 FYNNEI, per germline. The CDR3 extends over 13 amino acids. The CDR3 loop reads CASRERGRYEQYF. Written as DNA, the CDR3 is TGTGCCAGCAGGGAACGGGGGCGCTACGAGCAGTACTTC.

CDR3 coding DNA: TGCAGCGTTGTCGGCAGCCTGTCTGTGCAGTACTTC. It translates to CSVVGSLSVQYF. J is TRBJ2-7 and V is TRBV29-1; D remains ambiguous. The germline V gene has CDR1 SQVTM and CDR2 ANQGSEA. The CDR3 covers 12 residues. Trimming removed 4 bases at V and 9 bases at J, with 16 bases between.

This chain connects TRBV9 to TRBJ1-6; the D gene is possibly TRBD1 (6 bases). The CDR3 is made up of 14 amino acids. Germline V gene data show CDR1 as SGDLS and CDR2 as YYNGEE. V shed 4 bases and J shed 7 bases, with 12 bases lying between them. CDR3 amino acids: CASSPRTDNSPLHF. In DNA, the CDR3 is TGTGCCAGCAGCCCCCGGACAGACAATTCACCCCTCCACTTT.

On this clonotype itself: One end of the junction is discordant with germline, which a read error may explain. V usage is TRBV7-2 and J usage is TRBJ2-6; D may be TRBD2 (5 bases). The CDR3 totals 17 residues. Germline CDR1 SGHTA, CDR2 FQGNSA. The CDR3 DNA follows: TGCGCCAGCAGCCAAGGACCGCCGGGCCTCGGGGTCAACGTCCTTACTTTC. Amino acid sequence: CASSQGPPGLGVNVLTF.

The CDR3 reads CATQTGGDSNQPQHF. The DNA of the CDR3 is TGTGCCACCCAGACAGGGGGAGATAGCAATCAGCCCCAGCATTTT. This chain connects TRBV10-3 to TRBJ1-5; TRBD1 agrees at 9 bases. Germline V lookup: CDR1 ENHRY, CDR2 SYGVKD. Trimming removed 10 bases from V and 0 bases from J; junction bases left unmatched: 7. The CDR3 loop spans 15 amino acids.

V gene TRBV15 combines with J gene TRBJ2-5; the D is unclear. This CDR3 is 13 amino acids long. CDR1 is LNHNV and CDR2 is YYDKDF in the germline V gene (reference sequence). The V end lost 1 base, the J end lost 9 bases, and 12 bases lay between the germline ends. In nucleotides, the CDR3 is TGTGCCACCAGCAGAGGGGGAAATCAGCCCCAGTACTTC. Amino acid sequence: CATSRGGNQPQYF.

The V call is TRBV7-2, the J call TRBJ2-2; TRBD2 agrees at 14 bases. This CDR3 has 17 residues. Germline loops: CDR1 SGHTA, CDR2 FQGNSA. J was trimmed by 7 bases and V by 5 bases; bases with no gene match: 9. The CDR3 region is CASSQGTSGSRDGELFF. DNA of the CDR3: TGTGCCAGCAGCCAAGGGACTAGCGGGAGTCGAGACGGGGAGCTGTTTTTT.

In this sample, this clonotype turned up many times. The J gene is TRBJ1-4, the V gene TRBV10-3; no clear D gene. Looked up from germline, CDR1 is ENHRY and CDR2 is SYGVKD. The CDR3 runs 13 residues. Between the trimmed V and J ends, which lost 5 bases and 0 bases, there was a span of 4 bases. The CDR3 loop reads CAISPATNEKLFF. Here the CDR3 DNA reads TGTGCCATCAGTCCAGCAACTAATGAAAAACTGTTTTTT.

In its sample, this clonotype was seen many times. This chain uses TRBV9 with TRBJ2-7; D is ambiguous. Germline loops: CDR1 SGDLS, CDR2 YYNGEE. With 0 bases removed from V and 7 bases from J, the gap between germline ends came to 14 bases. The CDR3 consists of 14 residues. The CDR3 is CASSVVVEVWEQYF. For the CDR3, the DNA is TGTGCCAGCAGCGTAGTAGTAGAGGTTTGGGAGCAGTACTTC.

The chain is built from TRBV29-1 and TRBJ2-5, with 8 bases matching TRBD1. J lost 4 bases, V lost 4 bases, and 2 bases had no gene match. Per germline, CDR1 SQVTM and CDR2 ANQGSEA. CDR3 length: 12 residues. The CDR3: CSVVTGGETQYF. The CDR3 region has the DNA TGCAGCGTTGTAACAGGGGGAGAGACCCAGTACTTC.

A remark on this clonotype: A read error is possible here, since a much larger clone lies one base away. CDR3 in DNA: TGTGCCAGCACCACCGGGGAGCTGTTTTTT. Translating it yields CASTTGELFF. This chain joins TRBV7-3 and TRBJ2-2, with D hard to call. The CDR3 runs to 10 residues. Germline CDR1 SGHTA, CDR2 FQGTGA. Deletions cut 7 bases from V and 4 bases from J, with 1 base between.

This chain connects TRBV29-1 to TRBJ2-7; 7 positions match TRBD1. Germline-derived CDR1 and CDR2 are SQVTM and ANQGSEA. CDR3 length: 13 residues. The V and J ends lost 5 bases and 4 bases, in that order; junction bases with no gene match: 8. The CDR3 loop reads CSVFPRQGYEQYF. DNA for the CDR3: TGCAGCGTTTTCCCCCGACAGGGTTACGAGCAGTACTTC.

This clonotype was picked up many times. The chain is built from TRBV4-1 and TRBJ1-5, with D maybe TRBD1 (5 bases). The CDR3 extends over 18 amino acids. The germline V gene encodes CDR1 MGHRA and CDR2 YSYEKL. The V and J ends lost 1 base and 0 bases respectively, with 16 bases between them. The CDR3 coding sequence is TGCGCCAGCAGCCAAGCTTGGGGGGGGGTTAGTAGCAATCAGCCCCAGCATTTT. Amino acids: CASSQAWGGVSSNQPQHF.

A remark on this clonotype: A read error may be the cause here, since a much bigger clone is one base away. The V call is TRBV6-1, the J call TRBJ2-7, with no clear D. The CDR3 has 14 residues. Germline V gene lookup returns CDR1 MNHNS and CDR2 SASEGT. CDR3 sequence: CASSEPFPSYERYF. The CDR3 region has the DNA TGTGCCAGCAGTGAACCTTTCCCCTCCTACGAGCGGTACTTC.

This clonotype was counted only a few times. The conserved phenylalanine or tryptophan normally closing the CDR3 is absent here, so this likely arose from a read error. The DNA is left out, because the CDR3 cannot be placed on it with certainty; the CDR3 is given as TCRdb lists it. This rearrangement joins TRBV20-1 to TRBJ2-5; the D call TRBD2 from the table was never checked on the DNA. Germline V gene lookup returns CDR1 DFQATT and CDR2 SNEGSKA (reference sequence). The CDR3 adds up to 9 amino acids, both ends counted. CDR3 sequence reads: CSATRGGAT.

The J gene is TRBJ2-5, the V gene TRBV10-3; D ambiguous. Germline assignment: CDR1 ENHRY and CDR2 SYGVKD. There are 14 residues in the CDR3. V was clipped by 2 bases and J by 5 bases, with 12 bases between them. The CDR3 loop reads CAISERRMMETQYF. CDR3 nucleotides: TGTGCCATCAGTGAGCGACGGATGATGGAGACCCAGTACTTC.